This T cell receptor (beta chain) was found in a study of neurological immune-mediated disorders. Trimming shortened V by 3 bases and J by 1 base, and 13 bases separated the two germline ends. The CDR3 sequence is 15 residues long. The V gene's germline CDR1 is DFQATT and CDR2 SNEGSKA (reference sequence). Every sequencing run generated in excess of 170 million TCR-beta sequences. These sequences covered 15-18 subjects. TCRdb itself ran the 5' RACE reads through MiXCR, one entry per CDR3 protein. This sample has 55,000 to 65,000 distinct CDR3 sequences, with roughly 13% found just once. The sequence was obtained from a woman aged 55-69 years with HTLV-1-associated myelopathy (HAM/TSP). The chain has TRBV20-1 and TRBJ2-4; D uncertain. The sequencing input was PBMCs. CDR3: CSASVLELAKNIQYF. For the CDR3, the DNA is TGCAGTGCTAGCGTACTTGAACTGGCCAAAAACATTCAGTACTTC.